The rows below give T cell receptor beta chains drawn from one sample of a study of T cell responses to AZD1222 COVID-19 vaccine. Profiled with immunoSEQ multiplex PCR; TCRdb holds only in-frame clones, not every one. The table lists 100,000 to 150,000 clones, 80% to 95% of them singletons, with 0.9% to 1.4% in the top ten. Sequencing used peripheral blood, obtained 28 days after the second AZD1222 dose. These receptor sequences come from an adult who received the AZD1222 COVID-19 vaccine. CDR3s include the opening cysteine and the closing phenylalanine or tryptophan. The D gene is left open where the match is weak. Size is stated for part of the rows, as once, few or many counts, or as a class when the clone is expanded.

j_call: TRBJ2-2; d_call: TRBD2; clone_size: .; v_call: TRBV18; cdr3_aa: CASSFRTSGRADTGELFF; cdr3_nt: TGTGCCAGCTCATTCAGGACTAGCGGGAGGGCCGACACCGGGGAGCTGTTTTTT
j_call: TRBJ1-6; d_call: TRBD1; clone_size: few; v_call: TRBV5-1; cdr3_aa: CASSLSGGGNSPLHF; cdr3_nt: TGCGCCAGCAGCTTGTCAGGGGGCGGCAATTCACCCCTCCACTTT
j_call: TRBJ1-1; d_call: .; clone_size: few; v_call: TRBV12-5; cdr3_aa: CASGLVTGPGNTEAFF; cdr3_nt: TGTGCTAGTGGTTTGGTAACAGGGCCCGGGAACACTGAAGCTTTCTTT
j_call: TRBJ2-1; d_call: TRBD2; clone_size: .; v_call: TRBV18; cdr3_aa: CASSPPVVAGGRYNEQFF; cdr3_nt: TGTGCCAGCTCACCACCGGTGGTAGCGGGGGGGCGCTACAATGAGCAGTTCTTC
j_call: TRBJ2-2; d_call: TRBD2; clone_size: .; v_call: TRBV30; cdr3_aa: CAWGGTSGGGGELFF; cdr3_nt: TGTGCCTGGGGCGGGACTAGCGGGGGAGGCGGGGAGCTGTTTTTT
j_call: TRBJ2-3; d_call: .; clone_size: .; v_call: TRBV6-1; cdr3_aa: CASSDGTPTDTQYF; cdr3_nt: TGTGCCAGCAGTGACGGGACCCCCACAGATACGCAGTATTTT
j_call: TRBJ1-5; d_call: .; clone_size: .; v_call: TRBV7-9; cdr3_aa: CASSLDRGGQPQHF; cdr3_nt: TGTGCCAGCAGCTTAGACCGGGGCGGGCAGCCCCAGCATTTT
j_call: TRBJ1-1; d_call: TRBD1; clone_size: .; v_call: TRBV5-1; cdr3_aa: CASSLEGARGIEAFF; cdr3_nt: TGCGCCAGCAGCCTGGAGGGGGCGCGGGGTATTGAAGCTTTCTTT
j_call: TRBJ1-4; d_call: TRBD1; clone_size: .; v_call: TRBV29-1; cdr3_aa: CSVGRQGEKLFF; cdr3_nt: TGCAGCGTTGGGCGACAGGGTGAAAAACTGTTTTTT
j_call: TRBJ2-1; d_call: TRBD2; clone_size: .; v_call: TRBV18; cdr3_aa: CASSPSSGTSGTNEQFF; cdr3_nt: TGTGCCAGCTCACCGTCCTCCGGGACTAGCGGGACCAATGAGCAGTTCTTC
j_call: TRBJ2-7; d_call: .; clone_size: .; v_call: TRBV28; cdr3_aa: CASSLAGKSSYEQYF; cdr3_nt: TGTGCCAGCAGCCTTGCAGGCAAGAGCTCCTACGAGCAGTACTTC
j_call: TRBJ1-2; d_call: TRBD1; clone_size: few; v_call: TRBV5-6; cdr3_aa: CASSLEGQGFYGYTF; cdr3_nt: TGTGCCAGCAGCTTGGAGGGACAGGGGTTTTATGGCTACACCTTC
j_call: TRBJ1-1; d_call: TRBD1; clone_size: .; v_call: TRBV2; cdr3_aa: CASSGQGGNTEAFF; cdr3_nt: TGTGCCAGCAGTGGTCAGGGGGGGAACACTGAAGCTTTCTTT
j_call: TRBJ2-5; d_call: TRBD2; clone_size: .; v_call: TRBV11-2; cdr3_aa: CASSLGLAGWAQYF; cdr3_nt: TGTGCCAGCAGCTTAGGACTAGCCGGCTGGGCCCAGTACTTC
j_call: TRBJ2-7; d_call: TRBD1; clone_size: .; v_call: TRBV5-1; cdr3_aa: CASSPQGQGGSNEQYF; cdr3_nt: TGCGCCAGCAGCCCTCAAGGACAGGGGGGATCTAACGAGCAGTACTTC
j_call: TRBJ2-1; d_call: .; clone_size: .; v_call: TRBV9; cdr3_aa: CASSVGDGHNEQFF; cdr3_nt: TGTGCCAGCAGCGTAGGGGACGGCCACAATGAGCAGTTCTTC
j_call: TRBJ2-1; d_call: TRBD2; clone_size: once; v_call: TRBV6-2/TRBV6-3; cdr3_aa: CASSLSSGRVGYNEQFF; cdr3_nt: TGTGCCAGCAGTCTCTCTAGCGGGAGGGTTGGCTACAATGAGCAGTTCTTC
j_call: TRBJ1-6; d_call: TRBD1; clone_size: .; v_call: TRBV19; cdr3_aa: CASNDRGLSPLHF; cdr3_nt: TGTGCCAGTAATGACAGGGGGCTTTCACCCCTCCACTTT
j_call: TRBJ1-2; d_call: .; clone_size: .; v_call: TRBV7-9; cdr3_aa: CASTFPGTGLGGYTF; cdr3_nt: TGTGCCAGCACCTTCCCGGGCACGGGGCTAGGAGGCTACACCTTC
j_call: TRBJ2-1; d_call: TRBD1; clone_size: once; v_call: TRBV24-1; cdr3_aa: CATSLRQGYNEQFF; cdr3_nt: TGTGCCACCAGTCTAAGACAGGGGTACAATGAGCAGTTCTTC
j_call: TRBJ2-1; d_call: TRBD2; clone_size: .; v_call: TRBV27; cdr3_aa: CASSPRATGRGNEQFF; cdr3_nt: TGTGCCAGCAGTCCCCGGGCTACCGGGAGGGGTAATGAGCAGTTCTTC
j_call: TRBJ1-2; d_call: .; clone_size: .; v_call: TRBV6-5; cdr3_aa: CASSSAGVYGYTF; cdr3_nt: TGTGCCAGCAGTTCTGCAGGGGTCTATGGCTACACCTTC
j_call: TRBJ2-7; d_call: .; clone_size: .; v_call: TRBV15; cdr3_aa: CATSTGNSGRQYF; cdr3_nt: TGTGCCACCAGCACAGGTAATTCGGGTAGGCAGTACTTC
j_call: TRBJ2-7; d_call: .; clone_size: .; v_call: TRBV19; cdr3_aa: CASSSTRPNGFYEQYF; cdr3_nt: TGTGCCAGTAGTTCTACACGGCCCAATGGTTTCTACGAGCAGTACTTC
j_call: TRBJ1-1; d_call: .; clone_size: .; v_call: TRBV28; cdr3_aa: CASSLPTGRGEAFF; cdr3_nt: TGTGCCAGCAGTTTACCTACAGGGAGGGGTGAAGCTTTCTTT
j_call: TRBJ2-5; d_call: .; clone_size: .; v_call: TRBV5-1; cdr3_aa: CASSLTPGPQETQYF; cdr3_nt: TGCGCCAGCAGCTTGACCCCGGGACCCCAAGAGACCCAGTACTTC